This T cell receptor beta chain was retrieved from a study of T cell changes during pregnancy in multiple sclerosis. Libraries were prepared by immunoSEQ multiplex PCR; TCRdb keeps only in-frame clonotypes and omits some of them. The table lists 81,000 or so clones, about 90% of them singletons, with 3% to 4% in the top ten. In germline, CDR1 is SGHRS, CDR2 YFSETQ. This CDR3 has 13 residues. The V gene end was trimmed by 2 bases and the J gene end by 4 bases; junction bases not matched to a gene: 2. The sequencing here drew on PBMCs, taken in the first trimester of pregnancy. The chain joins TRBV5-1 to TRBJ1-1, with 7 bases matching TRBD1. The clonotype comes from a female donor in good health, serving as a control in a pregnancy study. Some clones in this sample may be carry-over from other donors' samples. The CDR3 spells CASSLKGATEAFF. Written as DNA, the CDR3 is TGCGCCAGCAGCTTAAAGGGGGCCACTGAAGCTTTCTTT.